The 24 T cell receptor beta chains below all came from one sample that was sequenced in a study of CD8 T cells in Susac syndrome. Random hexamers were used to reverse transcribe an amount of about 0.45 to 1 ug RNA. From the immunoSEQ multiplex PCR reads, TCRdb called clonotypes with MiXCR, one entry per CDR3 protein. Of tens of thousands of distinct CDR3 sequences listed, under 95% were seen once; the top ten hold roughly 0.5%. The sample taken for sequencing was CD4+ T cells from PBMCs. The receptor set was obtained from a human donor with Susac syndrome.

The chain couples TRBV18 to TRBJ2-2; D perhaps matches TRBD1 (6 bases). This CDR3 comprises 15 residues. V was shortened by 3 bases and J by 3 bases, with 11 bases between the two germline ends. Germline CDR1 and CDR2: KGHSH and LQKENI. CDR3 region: CASSPRTDHTGELFF. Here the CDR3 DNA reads TGTGCCAGCTCACCTCGGACAGATCACACCGGGGAGCTGTTTTTT.

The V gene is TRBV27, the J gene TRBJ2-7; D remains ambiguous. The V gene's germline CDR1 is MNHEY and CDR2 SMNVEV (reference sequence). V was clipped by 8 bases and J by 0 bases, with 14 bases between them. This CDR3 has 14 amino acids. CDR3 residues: CASPPGPPSYEQYF. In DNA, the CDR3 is TGTGCCAGCCCCCCCGGCCCACCCTCCTACGAGCAGTACTTC.

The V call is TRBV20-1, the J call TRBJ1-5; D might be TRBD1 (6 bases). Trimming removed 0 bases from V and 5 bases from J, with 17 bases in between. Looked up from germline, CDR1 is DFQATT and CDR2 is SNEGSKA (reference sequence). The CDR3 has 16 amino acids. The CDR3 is CSARDGNRVLDQPQHF. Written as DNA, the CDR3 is TGCAGTGCTAGAGATGGGAACAGGGTTTTGGATCAGCCCCAGCATTTT.

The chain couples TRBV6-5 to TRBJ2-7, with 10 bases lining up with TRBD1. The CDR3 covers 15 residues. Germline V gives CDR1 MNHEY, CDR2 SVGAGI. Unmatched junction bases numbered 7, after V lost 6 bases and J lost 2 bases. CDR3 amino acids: CASRSDRGLTYEQYF. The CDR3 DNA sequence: TGTGCCAGCAGGTCCGACAGGGGGCTGACCTACGAGCAGTACTTC.

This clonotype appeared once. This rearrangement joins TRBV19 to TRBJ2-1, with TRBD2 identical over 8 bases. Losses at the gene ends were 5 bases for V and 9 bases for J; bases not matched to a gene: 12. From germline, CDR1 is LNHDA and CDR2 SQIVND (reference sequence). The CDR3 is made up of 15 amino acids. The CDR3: CASSLTPGTRGEQFF. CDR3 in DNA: TGTGCCAGTAGTCTTACGCCCGGGACTAGGGGTGAGCAGTTCTTC.

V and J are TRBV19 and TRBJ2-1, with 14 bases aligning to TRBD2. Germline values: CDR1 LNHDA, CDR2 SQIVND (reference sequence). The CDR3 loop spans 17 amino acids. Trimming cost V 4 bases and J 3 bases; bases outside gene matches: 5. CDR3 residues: CASSKTSGRAVYNEQFF. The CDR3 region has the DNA TGTGCCAGTAGTAAGACTAGCGGGAGGGCCGTCTACAATGAGCAGTTCTTC.

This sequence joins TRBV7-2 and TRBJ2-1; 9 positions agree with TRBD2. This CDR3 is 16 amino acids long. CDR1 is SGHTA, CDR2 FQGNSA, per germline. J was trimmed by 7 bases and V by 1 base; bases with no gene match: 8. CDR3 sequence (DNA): TGTGCCAGCAGCTTAGGCCCCGGGACTAGCCGGAATGAGCAGTTCTTC. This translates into CASSLGPGTSRNEQFF.

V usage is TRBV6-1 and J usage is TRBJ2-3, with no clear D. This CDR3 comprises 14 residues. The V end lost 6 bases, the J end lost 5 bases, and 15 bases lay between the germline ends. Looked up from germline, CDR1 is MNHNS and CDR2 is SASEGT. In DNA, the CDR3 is TGTGCCAGCAGCCTCGCCCAGGCGAAAGATACGCAGTATTTT. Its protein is CASSLAQAKDTQYF.

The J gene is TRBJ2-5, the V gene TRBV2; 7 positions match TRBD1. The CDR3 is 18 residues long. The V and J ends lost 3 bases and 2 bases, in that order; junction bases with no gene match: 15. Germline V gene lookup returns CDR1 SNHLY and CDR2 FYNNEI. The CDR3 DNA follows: TGTGCCAGCAGTGAGCGAATAACGAGGGGGCGAGGACAAGAGACCCAGTACTTC. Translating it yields CASSERITRGRGQETQYF. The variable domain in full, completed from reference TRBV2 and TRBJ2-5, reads EPEVTQTPSHQVTQMGQEVILRCVPISNHLYFYWYRQILGQKVEFLVSFYNNEISEKSEIFDDQFSVERPDGSNFTLKIRSTKLEDSAMYFCASSERITRGRGQETQYFGPGTRLLVL.

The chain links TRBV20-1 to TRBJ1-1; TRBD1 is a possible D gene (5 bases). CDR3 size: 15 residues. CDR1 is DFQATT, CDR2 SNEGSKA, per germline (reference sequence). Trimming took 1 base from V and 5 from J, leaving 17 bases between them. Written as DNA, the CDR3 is TGCAGTGCTAGAGGAACGGAGGGGTCGAGGACTGAAGCTTTCTTT. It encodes CSARGTEGSRTEAFF.

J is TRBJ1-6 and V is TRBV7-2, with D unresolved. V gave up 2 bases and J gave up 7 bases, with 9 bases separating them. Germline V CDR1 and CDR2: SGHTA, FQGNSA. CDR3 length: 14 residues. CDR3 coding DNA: TGTGCCAGCAGCTTAACCGGCAGCAATTCACCCCTCCACTTT. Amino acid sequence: CASSLTGSNSPLHF.

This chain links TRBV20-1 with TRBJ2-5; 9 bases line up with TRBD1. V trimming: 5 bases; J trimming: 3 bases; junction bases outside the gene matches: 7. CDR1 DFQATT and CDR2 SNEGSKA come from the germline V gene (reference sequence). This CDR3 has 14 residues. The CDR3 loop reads CSAEQQGAKETQYF. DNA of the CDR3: TGCAGTGCTGAGCAACAGGGGGCTAAAGAGACCCAGTACTTC.

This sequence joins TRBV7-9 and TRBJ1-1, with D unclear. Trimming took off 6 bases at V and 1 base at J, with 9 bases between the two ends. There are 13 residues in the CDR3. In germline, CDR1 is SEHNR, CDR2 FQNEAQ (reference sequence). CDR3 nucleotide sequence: TGTGCCAGCAGAACCCAGCCGAACACTGAAGCTTTCTTT. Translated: CASRTQPNTEAFF.

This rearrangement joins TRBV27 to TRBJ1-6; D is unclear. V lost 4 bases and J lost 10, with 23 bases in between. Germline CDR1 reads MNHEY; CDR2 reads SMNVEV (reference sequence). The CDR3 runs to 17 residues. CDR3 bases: TGTGCCAGCAGTTACTACCAGGTGTTTGGCTCCCCCTCACCCCTCCACTTT. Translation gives CASSYYQVFGSPSPLHF.

The CDR3 loop reads CASSFGQSDSYEQYF. For the CDR3, the DNA is TGTGCCAGTAGTTTTGGACAGTCTGACTCCTACGAGCAGTACTTC. This sequence joins TRBV19 and TRBJ2-7, with D possibly matching TRBD1 (6 bases). Germline V gene lookup returns CDR1 LNHDA and CDR2 SQIVND (reference sequence). The length of the CDR3 is 15 residues. V dropped 5 bases and J dropped 0 bases, with 14 bases sitting between them.

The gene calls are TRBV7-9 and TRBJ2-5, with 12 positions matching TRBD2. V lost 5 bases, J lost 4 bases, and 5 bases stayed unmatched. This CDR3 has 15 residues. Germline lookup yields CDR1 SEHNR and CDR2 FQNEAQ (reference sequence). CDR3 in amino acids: CASSTGLAGSETQYF. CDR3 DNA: TGTGCCAGCAGCACCGGACTAGCGGGGTCAGAGACCCAGTACTTC.

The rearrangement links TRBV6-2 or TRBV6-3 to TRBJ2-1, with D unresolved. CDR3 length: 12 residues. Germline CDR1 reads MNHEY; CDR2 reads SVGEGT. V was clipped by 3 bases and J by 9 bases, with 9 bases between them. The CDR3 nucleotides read TGTGCCAGCAGTTATTCTGGTGGTGAGCAGTTCTTC. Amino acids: CASSYSGGEQFF.

The DNA for the CDR3 is TGTGCCAGCAGCCCTGGACAGGGGACGACCTCCTACGAGCAGTACTTC. Translating gives CASSPGQGTTSYEQYF. The gene calls are TRBV7-9 and TRBJ2-7; TRBD1 matches 9 bases. Unmatched junction bases numbered 8, after V lost 5 bases and J lost 0 bases. CDR1 SEHNR and CDR2 FQNEAQ come from the germline V gene (reference sequence). The CDR3 has 16 amino acids.

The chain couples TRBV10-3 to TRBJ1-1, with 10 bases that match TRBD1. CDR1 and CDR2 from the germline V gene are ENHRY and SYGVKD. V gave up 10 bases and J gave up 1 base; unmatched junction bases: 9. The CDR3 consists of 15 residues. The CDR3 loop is CASRDRDRGNTEAFF. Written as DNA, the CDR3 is TGTGCCAGCCGTGACCGGGACAGGGGGAACACTGAAGCTTTCTTT.

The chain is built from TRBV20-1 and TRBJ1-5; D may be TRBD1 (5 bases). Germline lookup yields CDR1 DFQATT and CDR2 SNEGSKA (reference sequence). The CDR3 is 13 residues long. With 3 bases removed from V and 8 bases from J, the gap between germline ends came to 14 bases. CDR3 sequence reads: CSASQGIGKPQHF. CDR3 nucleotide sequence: TGCAGTGCTAGTCAGGGTATCGGGAAGCCCCAGCATTTT.

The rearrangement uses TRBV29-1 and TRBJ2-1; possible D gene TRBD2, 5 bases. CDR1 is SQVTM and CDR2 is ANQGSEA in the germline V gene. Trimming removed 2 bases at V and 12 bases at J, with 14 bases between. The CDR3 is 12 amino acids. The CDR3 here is CSVEHRIEGQFF. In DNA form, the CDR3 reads TGCAGCGTTGAACACCGCATAGAGGGGCAGTTCTTC.

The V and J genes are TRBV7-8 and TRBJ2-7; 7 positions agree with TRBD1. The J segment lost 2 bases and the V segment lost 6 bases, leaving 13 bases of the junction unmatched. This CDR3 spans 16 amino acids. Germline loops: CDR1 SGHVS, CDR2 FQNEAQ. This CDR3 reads CASRLDRGQLPYEQYF. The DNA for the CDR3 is TGTGCCAGCAGACTCGACCGGGGACAGCTGCCCTACGAGCAGTACTTC.

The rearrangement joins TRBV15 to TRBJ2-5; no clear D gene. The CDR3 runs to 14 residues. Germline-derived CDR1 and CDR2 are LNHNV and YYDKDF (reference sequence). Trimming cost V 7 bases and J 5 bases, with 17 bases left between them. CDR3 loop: CATTEAPSVETQYF. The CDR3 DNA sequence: TGTGCCACCACCGAGGCTCCCAGCGTGGAGACCCAGTACTTC.

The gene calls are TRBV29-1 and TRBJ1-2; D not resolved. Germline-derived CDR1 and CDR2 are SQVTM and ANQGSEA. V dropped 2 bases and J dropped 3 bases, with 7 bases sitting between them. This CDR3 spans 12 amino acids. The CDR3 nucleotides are TGCAGCGTTGAAAGGCAGGACTATGGCTACACCTTC. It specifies CSVERQDYGYTF.